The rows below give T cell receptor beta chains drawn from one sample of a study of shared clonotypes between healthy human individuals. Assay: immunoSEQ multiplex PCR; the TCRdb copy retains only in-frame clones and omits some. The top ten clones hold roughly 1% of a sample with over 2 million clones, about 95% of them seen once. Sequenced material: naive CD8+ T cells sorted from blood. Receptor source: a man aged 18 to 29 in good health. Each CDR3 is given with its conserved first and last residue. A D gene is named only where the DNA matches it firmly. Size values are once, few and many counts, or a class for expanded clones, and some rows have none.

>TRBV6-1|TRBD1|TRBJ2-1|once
TGTGCCAGCAGTTCCGGGACAGGGGGCTTGAATGAGCAGTTCTTC
CASSSGTGGLNEQFF
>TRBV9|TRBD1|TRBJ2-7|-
TGTGCCAGCAGCGCAGGGACAGGGGGCCTCGGGGAGCAGTACTTC
CASSAGTGGLGEQYF
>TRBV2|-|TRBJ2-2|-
TGTGCCAGCAGCCCCGGACACACGAACACCGGGGAGCTGTTTTTT
CASSPGHTNTGELFF
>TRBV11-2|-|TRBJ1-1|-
TGTGCCAGCAGCCCCACAGGGAGCACTGAAGCTTTCTTT
CASSPTGSTEAFF
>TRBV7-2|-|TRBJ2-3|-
TGTGCCAGCAGCCCACCCTGGACTGACGGGGGCGATACGCAGTATTTT
CASSPPWTDGGDTQYF
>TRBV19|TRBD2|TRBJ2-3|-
TGTGCCAGTAGTGACGGACTAGCGGAGGTGGGTCCGGGTACGCAGTATTTT
CASSDGLAEVGPGTQYF
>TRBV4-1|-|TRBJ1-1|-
TGCGCCAGCAGCTTTGAACCGTTTAACACTGAAGCTTTCTTT
CASSFEPFNTEAFF
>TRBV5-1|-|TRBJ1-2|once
TGCGCCAGCAGCTTGGGAATTAACTCCTGGGGGCTGGATGGCTACACCTTC
CASSLGINSWGLDGYTF
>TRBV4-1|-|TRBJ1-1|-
TGCGCCAGCAGCCAAGATCCCCACACTGAAGCTTTCTTT
CASSQDPHTEAFF
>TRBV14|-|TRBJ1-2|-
TGTGCCAGCAGCCAAGATCAGAGTTTCTATGGCTACACCTTC
CASSQDQSFYGYTF
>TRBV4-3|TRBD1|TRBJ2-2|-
TGCGCCAGCAGCCAAGATTTCTCCGGGACAGAGAACACCGGGGAGCTGTTTTTT
CASSQDFSGTENTGELFF
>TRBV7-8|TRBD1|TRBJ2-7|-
TGTGCCAGCAGCTTAAACAGGGGGATCCCCTCCTACGAGCAGTACTTC
CASSLNRGIPSYEQYF
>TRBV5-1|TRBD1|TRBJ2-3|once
TGCGCCAGCAGCTACGGGACAGCTAGCACAGATACGCAGTATTTT
CASSYGTASTDTQYF
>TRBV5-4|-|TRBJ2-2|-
TGTGCCAGCAACCCCCGGGAGTACGGCGGGGAGCTGTTTTTT
CASNPREYGGELFF
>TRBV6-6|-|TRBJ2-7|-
TGTGCCAGCAGTTACACCCAATCTGGTTCCTACGAGCAGTACTTC
CASSYTQSGSYEQYF
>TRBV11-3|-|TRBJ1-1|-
TGTGCCAGCAGCCTTAACCGGAACACTGAAGCTTTCTTT
CASSLNRNTEAFF
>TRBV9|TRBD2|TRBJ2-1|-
TGTGCCAGCAGCGTGGGACTAGCGGAGTACAATGAGCAGTTCTTC
CASSVGLAEYNEQFF
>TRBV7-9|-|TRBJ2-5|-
TGTGCCAGCAGCTTATCCGGTCAAGAGACCCAGTACTTC
CASSLSGQETQYF
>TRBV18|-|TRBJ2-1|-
TGTGCCAGCTCACCAAAAGACGGGGCGTCCTACAATGAGCAGTTCTTC
CASSPKDGASYNEQFF
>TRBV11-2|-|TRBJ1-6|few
TGTGCCAGCAGCTTAGCTACGTGGTCACCCCTCCACTTT
CASSLATWSPLHF
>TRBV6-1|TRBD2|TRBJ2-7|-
TGTGCCAGCAAAATTCCCGGGGGGAACGAGCAGTACTTC
CASKIPGGNEQYF
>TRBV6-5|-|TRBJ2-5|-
TGTGCCAGCAGTCTAGTCTTCGGAGGGGAGACCCAGTACTTC
CASSLVFGGETQYF
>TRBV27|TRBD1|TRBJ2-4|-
TGTGCCAGCAGTACAGGACAGGGTTGGATTCAGTACTTC
CASSTGQGWIQYF
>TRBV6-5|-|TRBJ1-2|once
TGTGCCAGCAGTTCCGAAGGGCTCCACTATGGCTACACCTTC
CASSSEGLHYGYTF
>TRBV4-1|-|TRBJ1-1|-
TGCGCCAGCAGCCAAGGGGGCCAACGCGGCACTGAAGCTTTCTTT
CASSQGGQRGTEAFF
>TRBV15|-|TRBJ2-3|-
TGTGCCACCAGCAGAGGGGCGGCCCCCCTTAAAGATACGCAGTATTTT
CATSRGAAPLKDTQYF
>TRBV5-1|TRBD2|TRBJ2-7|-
TGCGCCAGCAGCTCCGGGGGGTTGGCCTACGAGCAGTACTTC
CASSSGGLAYEQYF
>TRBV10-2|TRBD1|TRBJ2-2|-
TGCGCCAGCAAGAACCAGGGACAGGTCGGGGGCACCGGGGAGCTGTTTTTT
CASKNQGQVGGTGELFF
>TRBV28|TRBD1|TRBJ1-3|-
TGTGCCAGCAGTCTGGACAGGGGGAGCGGAAACACCATATATTTT
CASSLDRGSGNTIYF
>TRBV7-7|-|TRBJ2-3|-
TGTGCTAGCAGCGCCCGGACAGGGAGGGGAGATACGCAGTATTTT
CASSARTGRGDTQYF
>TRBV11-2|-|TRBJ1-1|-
TGTGCCAGCAGCTTACCGGGGAACACTGAAGCTTTCTTT
CASSLPGNTEAFF
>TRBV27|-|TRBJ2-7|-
TGTGCCAGCAGTTTTACCCGGGCAGGGCCCTACGAGCAGTACTTC
CASSFTRAGPYEQYF
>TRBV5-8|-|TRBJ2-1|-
TGTGCCAGCAGCCCGGGCCTCCTGAATGAGCAGTTCTTC
CASSPGLLNEQFF
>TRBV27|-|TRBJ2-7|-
TGTGCCAGCAGCACGTACAGGGCCTCCTACGAGCAGTACTTC
CASSTYRASYEQYF
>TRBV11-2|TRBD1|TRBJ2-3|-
TGTGCCAGCAGCCAGGGACAGGGGGCCGCCTATACGCAGTATTTT
CASSQGQGAAYTQYF
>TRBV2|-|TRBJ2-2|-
TGTGCCAGCAGGGGCCAGGGCTACACCGGGGAGCTGTTTTTT
CASRGQGYTGELFF
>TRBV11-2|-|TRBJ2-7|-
TGTGCCAGCAGCTTAACACAGGAGCCCTACGAGCAGTACTTC
CASSLTQEPYEQYF
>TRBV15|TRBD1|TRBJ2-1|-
TGTGCCACCAGCAGCTGGACAGGGGGCGAGAATGAGCAGTTCTTC
CATSSWTGGENEQFF
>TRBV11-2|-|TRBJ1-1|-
TGTGCCAGCAGCCCGGCGACAGGTTCGAACACTGAAGCTTTCTTT
CASSPATGSNTEAFF
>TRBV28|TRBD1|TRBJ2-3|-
TGTGCCAGCAGATTACAGGGGTGGGCAGATACGCAGTATTTT
CASRLQGWADTQYF
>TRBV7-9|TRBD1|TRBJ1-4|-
TGTGCCAGCAGCACCCGACAGGGCGGATATGGGGAAAAACTGTTTTTT
CASSTRQGGYGEKLFF